In this sample, the clone carrying this TCR beta chain turned up a few times. These data belong to a study of blood T cell repertoires in COVID-19. Original processing methods: Amplification from reference gene primers served as the basis for estimated nucleated cell counts. TCRdb's copy holds only in-frame clones and misses some; the assay was immunoSEQ multiplex PCR. D and trimming were read from the DNA, whereas the V and J calls and clone size are those reported in that table. This table holds roughly 100,000 clones, roughly 87% found once. Germline V lookup: CDR1 SGHRS, CDR2 YFSETQ. The CDR3 is 12 residues long. Trimming pared 4 bases from V and 15 bases from J, leaving 17 bases between.

The genes are TRBV5-1 and TRBJ2-1; TRBD2 might be the D (5 bases). What was sequenced was peripheral blood. This receptor was taken from a woman in her forties or fifties with COVID-19, enrolled during active disease. The CDR3 DNA is TGCGCCAGCAGCCCTGATAGGGAGAGACTGTTCTTC. Translating it yields CASSPDRERLFF.